Here is one T cell receptor beta chain with its context. Its antigen remains unidentified. No qualities accompany the bases; no much larger clone lies one base away. The trial excluded patients who had a history of autoimmune disease or who were on systemic immunosuppression. Peripheral blood for TCR sequencing was collected from all dose cohorts at baseline, on cycle 4 day 1, and on cycle 7 day 1. The samples were taken from a phase I, first-in-human, multicenter, open-label dose-escalation trial of ivuxolimab. Adults with locally advanced or metastatic melanoma, renal cell, hepatocellular, or head and neck squamous cell carcinoma were enrolled in the trial. Before TCR sequencing, CD4+ T cells and CD8+ T cells were sorted from peripheral blood as separate populations. The entry originates in a study of OX40 agonist ivuxolimab in advanced cancers. Background on the whole study: Ivuxolimab, which targeted the costimulatory receptor OX40 (CD134), was an agonistic, fully human IgG2 monoclonal antibody. Intravenous ivuxolimab was administered to patients every 2 weeks at six dose levels: 0.01, 0.1, 0.3, 1.5, 3 and 10 mg/kg. Among the approximately 50 dose-escalation patients, about 19 had hepatocellular carcinoma, 15 or so melanoma, 9 renal cell carcinoma and 9 head and neck cancer. In the dose-escalation cohort, 82.7% of patients were male, and the mean age was approximately 55 years, with a range of roughly 20 to 85. Patients were allowed to have had prior anti-PD-1, anti-PD-L1 or anti-CTLA-4 therapy, and approximately 40% of the dose-escalation patients had been treated with checkpoint inhibitors. Partial responses were achieved by three dose-escalation patients, of whom one had hepatocellular carcinoma and two had cutaneous melanoma. The purpose of peripheral TCRbeta sequencing was to test whether ivuxolimab changed TCR sequence diversity and led to clonal T-cell expansion. The paper describes the monotherapy dose-escalation part (N of about 54 patients) of the phase I trial of ivuxolimab.

The investigation overall reported the following: Low levels of normalized T-cell clonal expansion were also seen in some patients who did not respond. At doses of 0.1 to 3.0 mg/kg, clonal expansion of both CD4+ and CD8+ blood T cells was observed from baseline to week 6. Antigen specificity was not determined for the clonally expanded peripheral T cells. In the 0.1-3.0 mg/kg groups, partial responders were among the patients with the lowest normalized peripheral clonal expansion, particularly in CD8+ T cells. After ivuxolimab, CD8+ T cells had more expanded clones than CD4+ T cells on average.

To sequence the TCRbeta CDR3 region, genomic DNA was isolated from the sorted cells. The immunoSEQ Assay was used for sequencing of TCRbeta CDR3 regions. The immuneACCESS repertoire file appears here via TCRdb, limited to in-frame rearrangements. These files lack a portion of the clones; in checked studies, under half of the deficit traces to unresolved V genes, and the cause of the others is not known. This sample lists 50,000 to 70,000 clones; approximately 86% were detected once. Approximately 11% of the sample is taken by the ten largest. This clonotype was obtained from an adult with an advanced solid tumor such as melanoma, head and neck, liver or kidney cancer. Sequences were derived from CD4+ or CD8+ T cells sorted from blood, sampled in a trial of the OX40 agonist ivuxolimab.

Here is the DNA: TGTGCCGTCTCCAGGGCGGTAGGCAGGAATGAGCAGTTCTTC. It codes for CAVSRAVGRNEQFF. Recombination linked TRBV19 to TRBJ2-1; tentative D gene TRBD1, with 5 bases matching. Trimming takes 11 bases from V and 7 bases from J, and the germline ends sit 21 bases apart. As encoded in the germline V gene (reference sequence), CDR1 is LNHDA while CDR2 is SQIVND. The CDR3 starts with the cysteine, ends with the phenylalanine, and has 14 residues. CDR3 DNA only is kept here, 42 bases in frame from base 1.